This passage covers 6 T cell receptor beta chains from one sample sequenced in a study of cytomegalovirus exposure and HLA in healthy donors. This PCR relied on a set of 60 Vbeta primers and 13 Jbeta primers. Repertoires were generated with immunoSEQ multiplex PCR, while TCRdb's copy carries only in-frame clones and drops some. Altogether about 110,000 clones are present, around two thirds being singletons, with the ten largest covering over 2.5%. What was sequenced was PBMCs. These receptor sequences come from a man aged 50 or older in good health and CMV-seropositive.

This clone was found once. V and J are TRBV5-5 and TRBJ1-1; TRBD1 aligns across 11 bases. The germline V gene encodes CDR1 SGHKS and CDR2 YYEKEE (reference sequence). The V segment lost 4 bases and the J segment 4 bases; nucleotides outside the gene matches: 3. The CDR3 is 14 amino acids. This chain's CDR3 is CASSGQGASTEAFF. DNA for the CDR3: TGTGCCAGCAGCGGACAGGGGGCGAGCACTGAAGCTTTCTTT.

The chain carries TRBV4-1 and TRBJ2-7, with 8 bases matching TRBD2. Trimming removed 0 bases from V and 0 bases from J; junction bases left unmatched: 7. The germline V gene encodes CDR1 MGHRA and CDR2 YSYEKL. The CDR3 is made up of 17 amino acids. The CDR3 reads CASSQDPPSGHSYEQYF. CDR3 nucleotide sequence: TGCGCCAGCAGCCAAGATCCCCCTAGCGGGCACTCCTACGAGCAGTACTTC.

The rearrangement links TRBV29-1 to TRBJ2-7; D is perhaps TRBD1 (6 bases). The CDR3 length is 11 residues. Per germline, CDR1 SQVTM and CDR2 ANQGSEA. Trimming removed 8 bases from V and 5 bases from J, with 13 bases in between. The CDR3 nucleotides are TGCAGCTTCCAGACAGGAGACGAGCAGTACTTC. Its protein is CSFQTGDEQYF.

V gene TRBV4-1 combines with J gene TRBJ2-3; possible D gene TRBD1, 6 bases. Germline V gene data show CDR1 as MGHRA and CDR2 as YSYEKL. The CDR3 sequence is 15 residues long. V lost 1 base and J 0 bases, leaving 8 bases between the germline ends. The CDR3, as DNA: TGCGCCAGCAGCCAAGTTCAGGGGAGCACAGATACGCAGTATTTT. Translation: CASSQVQGSTDTQYF.

The chain joins TRBV4-1 to TRBJ2-7, with 9 nucleotides matching TRBD1. V dropped 5 bases and J dropped 5; count of bases not matched to a gene: 7. Germline CDR1 reads MGHRA; CDR2 reads YSYEKL. The CDR3 length is 14 residues. The CDR3 DNA sequence: TGCGCCAGCAGCAAGGGACAGGGCATCCACGAGCAGTACTTC. The encoded protein is CASSKGQGIHEQYF.

This sequence joins TRBV5-1 and TRBJ2-7, with a weak D call TRBD2 (5 bases). The ends were cut back, 0 bases at V and 1 base at J, with 14 bases in the middle. Germline V lookup: CDR1 SGHRS, CDR2 YFSETQ. This CDR3 is built from 16 residues. The DNA of the CDR3 is TGCGCCAGCAGCTTGGATGCGGGCATAGTATCCTACGAGCAGTACTTC. Translation: CASSLDAGIVSYEQYF. Drawing the rest from reference TRBV5-1 and TRBJ2-7, the complete variable domain is KAGVTQTPRYLIKTRGQQVTLSCSPISGHRSVSWYQQTPGQGLQFLFEYFSETQRNKGNFPGRFSGRQFSNSRSEMNVSTLELGDSALYLCASSLDAGIVSYEQYFGPGTRLTVT.